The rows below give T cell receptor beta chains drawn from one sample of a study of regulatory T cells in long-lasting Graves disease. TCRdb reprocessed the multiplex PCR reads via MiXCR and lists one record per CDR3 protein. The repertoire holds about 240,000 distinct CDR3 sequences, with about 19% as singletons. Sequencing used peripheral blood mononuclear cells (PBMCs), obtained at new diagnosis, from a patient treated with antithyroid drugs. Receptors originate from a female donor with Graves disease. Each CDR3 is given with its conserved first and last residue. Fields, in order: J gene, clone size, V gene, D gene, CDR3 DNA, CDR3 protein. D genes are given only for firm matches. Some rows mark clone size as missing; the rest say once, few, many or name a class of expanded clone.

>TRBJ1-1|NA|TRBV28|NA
TGTGCCAGCATATACAGCGACCTAATGAACACTGAAGCTTTCTTT
CASIYSDLMNTEAFF
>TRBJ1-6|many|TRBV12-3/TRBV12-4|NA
TGTGCCAGCAGTCTCGTTGGGTCCTCTTCACCCCTCCACTTT
CASSLVGSSSPLHF
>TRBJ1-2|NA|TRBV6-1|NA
TGTGCCAGCACGTCAGGGAGAGGCTACACCTTC
CASTSGRGYTF
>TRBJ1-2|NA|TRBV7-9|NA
TGTGCCAGCAGCCTATTGGCCGGCTACACCTTC
CASSLLAGYTF
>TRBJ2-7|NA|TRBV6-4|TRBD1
TGCGCCAGCACCAGACAGGGACCGGGTTTGGAGCAGTACTTC
CASTRQGPGLEQYF
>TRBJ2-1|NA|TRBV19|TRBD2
TGTGCCAGTAGTACGGGCGGGAGAGTGAGTGAGCAGTTCTTC
CASSTGGRVSEQFF
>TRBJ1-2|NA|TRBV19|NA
TGTGCCAGTAGTATAGTGGGGGGACGGTTAATCAAAGGTGGCTACACCTTC
CASSIVGGRLIKGGYTF
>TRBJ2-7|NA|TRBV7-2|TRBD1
TGTGCCAGCAGCTCCCAGGGGGAGCAGCAGTACTTC
CASSSQGEQQYF
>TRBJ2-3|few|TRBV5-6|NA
TGTGCCAGCAGAATACCTAGCACAGATACGCAGTATTTT
CASRIPSTDTQYF
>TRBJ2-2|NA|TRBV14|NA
TGTGCCAGCAGAGGGGGAGTGGGACCTACGGAGACCGGGGAGCTGTTTTTT
CASRGGVGPTETGELFF
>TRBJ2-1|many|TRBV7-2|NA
TGTGCCAGCAGCTTAGCGCGGTTGGCAGGGGTGGGTGAGCAGTTCTTC
CASSLARLAGVGEQFF